This is a list of T cell receptor beta chains from one sample in a study of molecular identifiers for immune sequencing clone quantification. TCRdb reprocessed the PCR reads with MiXCR, giving one entry per CDR3 protein. The top ten hold more than 1.2% of the sample, which has about 63,000 distinct CDR3 sequences, around 19% seen once. Sample: naive CD8+ T cells from blood, with Jurkat cell RNA spiked in. These receptors were obtained from a human donor in good health. Some libraries in this study had Jurkat cell RNA spiked in. Both conserved end residues are part of each CDR3. The order of the fields is V gene, clone size, D gene, CDR3 length, J gene, CDR3 DNA, CDR3 protein. The D gene is left open where the match is weak. The size entry is marked missing in some rows and otherwise reads once, few, many or a size class.

>TRBV21-1|.|.|17|TRBJ2-1
TGTGCCAGCAGCAAAGGGGTCCCAAGGGGCTCCTACAATGAGCAGTTCTTC
CASSKGVPRGSYNEQFF
>TRBV12-5|many|TRBD2|15|TRBJ2-7
TGTGCTAGTGCCCCAGGACTAGCGGTCTCCTACGAGCAGTACTTC
CASAPGLAVSYEQYF
>TRBV6-2/TRBV6-3|many|TRBD2|15|TRBJ2-7
TGTGCCAGCAGTTACTCGGGACTAGTCGCCTACGAGCAGTACTTC
CASSYSGLVAYEQYF
>TRBV20-1|many|.|13|TRBJ1-1
TGCAGTGCTAGAGATCTGGGGGGCACTGAAGCTTTCTTT
CSARDLGGTEAFF
>TRBV12-3/TRBV12-4|.|TRBD2|16|TRBJ2-3
TGTGCCAGCAGCACCGGGACTCGCGGGAGTGGGGATACGCAGTATTTT
CASSTGTRGSGDTQYF
>TRBV7-9|.|TRBD1|14|TRBJ2-7
TGTGCCAGCAGCTTAGGGGGACAGATATACGAGCAGTACTTC
CASSLGGQIYEQYF
>TRBV27|many|.|15|TRBJ2-7
TGTGCCAGCAGTTTAAACTATCTTGAGGAGGGCGAGCAGTACTTC
CASSLNYLEEGEQYF
>TRBV18|many|.|15|TRBJ1-1
TGTGCCAGCTCCCCCACTGCGGAAATGAACACTGAAGCTTTCTTT
CASSPTAEMNTEAFF
>TRBV20-1|many|.|13|TRBJ2-7
TGCAGTGCTAGAGATACGGGTTCGTACGAGCAGTACTTC
CSARDTGSYEQYF
>TRBV4-1|many|.|15|TRBJ2-1
TGCGCCAGCAGCTGGGCCTGGACTGCCGACAATGAGCAGTTCTTC
CASSWAWTADNEQFF
>TRBV29-1|many|TRBD2|13|TRBJ2-7
TGCAGCGTCCGGCGGTTGGGGGGGTACGAGCAGTACTTC
CSVRRLGGYEQYF
>TRBV14|many|.|14|TRBJ2-7
TGTGCCAGCAGCCAAGGGGCAGGGGCCTACGAGCAGTACTTC
CASSQGAGAYEQYF
>TRBV19|many|.|13|TRBJ1-5
TGTGCCAGTTGGAGCAAGTCTAATCAGCCCCAGCATTTT
CASWSKSNQPQHF
>TRBV7-8|many|.|14|TRBJ2-1
TGTGCCACAAAGGAGAGCCTCTCCTACAATGAGCAGTTCTTC
CATKESLSYNEQFF
>TRBV19|.|TRBD2|16|TRBJ2-1
TGTGCCAGTAGTATAGAGTTGACTAGCGGCTCGAATGAGCAGTTCTTC
CASSIELTSGSNEQFF
>TRBV7-9|.|.|14|TRBJ1-3
TGTGCCAGCAGCTTTTTGGGGTCGGGGAACACCATATATTTT
CASSFLGSGNTIYF
>TRBV28|many|.|14|TRBJ2-3
TGTGCCAGCAGTTTACGCCCGAACCCAGATACGCAGTATTTT
CASSLRPNPDTQYF
>TRBV28|many|.|12|TRBJ2-1
TGTGCCAGCAGTTTAGGTACCCTCGGCCAGTTCTTC
CASSLGTLGQFF
>TRBV4-1|many|.|14|TRBJ2-7
TGCGCCAGCAGCTTCCGACTCAGGTCCTACGAGCAGTACTTC
CASSFRLRSYEQYF
>TRBV7-9|many|.|16|TRBJ2-5
TGTGCCAGCAGCTTAGCCCAGGGATGGTTGGAAGAGACCCAGTACTTC
CASSLAQGWLEETQYF
>TRBV13|.|.|14|TRBJ1-3
TGTGCCAGCAGCTTAGAAAGCTCTGGAAACACCATATATTTT
CASSLESSGNTIYF
>TRBV27|.|TRBD2|15|TRBJ2-7
TGTGCCAGCAGTTTATCCGGGGGGAAATCCTACGAGCAGTACTTC
CASSLSGGKSYEQYF
>TRBV6-2/TRBV6-3|many|.|14|TRBJ1-5
TGTGCCAGCAGTTACGACATATCGCATCAGCCCCAGCATTTT
CASSYDISHQPQHF
>TRBV24-1|many|.|13|TRBJ2-7
TGTGCCACCAGTGATCCTCAGGAGTACGAGCAGTACTTC
CATSDPQEYEQYF
>TRBV28|many|.|15|TRBJ1-5
TGTGCCAGCAGACCCCGTGGGGGGGCCAATCAGCCCCAGCATTTT
CASRPRGGANQPQHF
>TRBV28|many|TRBD2|15|TRBJ2-3
TGTGCCAGCAGAGCGGGGGCGGGAGCAACAGATACGCAGTATTTT
CASRAGAGATDTQYF
>TRBV20-1|many|.|15|TRBJ1-1
TGCAGTGCTAGAGATGCCCGGGACTCGCTCACTGAAGCTTTCTTT
CSARDARDSLTEAFF
>TRBV6-5|many|.|15|TRBJ2-6
TGTGCCAGCAGTTATTTCGATTCTGGGGCCAACGTCCTGACTTTC
CASSYFDSGANVLTF
>TRBV27|few|.|13|TRBJ2-3
TGTGCCAGCAGTTTCGGGGGACCGGATACGCAGTATTTT
CASSFGGPDTQYF
>TRBV7-2|many|.|15|TRBJ2-1
TGTGCCAGCAGCAACCGAGGGGGGCTATCCAATGAGCAGTTCTTC
CASSNRGGLSNEQFF
>TRBV24-1|many|.|17|TRBJ2-2
TGTGCCACCAGTGCGAACTTCCGGCTGTCGAACACCGGGGAGCTGTTTTTT
CATSANFRLSNTGELFF
>TRBV10-3|many|TRBD2|16|TRBJ2-7
TGTGCCATCAGTGAAGGCCTAGCGGGAGTCCTGGGGGTGCAGTACTTC
CAISEGLAGVLGVQYF
>TRBV6-1|.|.|15|TRBJ1-1
TGTGCCAGCACCCAAAGGGGGGGTTTGAACACTGAAGCTTTCTTT
CASTQRGGLNTEAFF
>TRBV4-2|many|TRBD1|18|TRBJ1-1
TGTGCCAGCAGCCAAGATGTCGGACAGGGTGGATTGGACACTGAAGCTTTCTTT
CASSQDVGQGGLDTEAFF
>TRBV11-2|.|TRBD2|14|TRBJ2-1
TGTGCCAGCAGCCATTCTAGCGGCCTTAATGAGCAGTTCTTC
CASSHSSGLNEQFF
>TRBV4-1|many|.|12|TRBJ2-3
TGCGCCAGCAGCCAAGTTCTAGATACGCAGTATTTT
CASSQVLDTQYF
>TRBV5-4|.|TRBD2|14|TRBJ2-3
TGTGCCAGCAGCTTCGCGGGAGAAACAGATACGCGGTACTTT
CASSFAGETDTRYF
>TRBV20-1|many|TRBD1|15|TRBJ1-5
TGCAGTGCTAGACAACAGACAGGGAGTAATCAGCCCCAGCATTTT
CSARQQTGSNQPQHF
>TRBV11-2|.|TRBD2|16|TRBJ2-1
TGTGCCAGCAGTTCCCCAGCGGGAGGGGCCTACAATGAGCAGTTCTTC
CASSSPAGGAYNEQFF
>TRBV12-3/TRBV12-4|many|TRBD1|17|TRBJ2-7
TGTGCCAGCAGCCAACAGACAGGGGGCACTAGCGACTACGAGCAGTACTTC
CASSQQTGGTSDYEQYF
>TRBV2|many|.|16|TRBJ2-1
TGTGCCAGCAGTGAGGTAACGGGAGTGGCCCACTATGAGCAGTTCTTC
CASSEVTGVAHYEQFF
>TRBV5-5|.|.|13|TRBJ2-1
TGTGCCAGCAGCGGCGGGAACCTCAATGAGCAGTTCTTC
CASSGGNLNEQFF
>TRBV27|.|.|13|TRBJ1-1
TGTGCCAGCAGTTTAGCGGGGGCAGCTGAAGCTTTCTTT
CASSLAGAAEAFF
>TRBV3-1|many|.|13|TRBJ2-2
TGTGCCAGCAGCCAAGAGGTCCTCGGGGAGCTGTTTTTT
CASSQEVLGELFF
>TRBV7-9|.|.|13|TRBJ2-7
TGTGCCAGCAGCTTAATTGAATCCTACGAGCAGTACTTC
CASSLIESYEQYF
>TRBV10-2|many|.|17|TRBJ1-2
TGCGCCAGCAGTGGTGCTTTGGGGCGACAGGAGTACTATGGCTACACCTTC
CASSGALGRQEYYGYTF